Here is one T cell receptor (beta chain) with its context. The authors' processing: How many nucleated cells were present was estimated from reference gene primer amplification. Here immunoSEQ multiplex PCR was the method, and the copy in TCRdb shows in-frame clones only, minus some. The DNA gave D and trimming, while V, J and clone size come from that table. Of tens of thousands of clones detected, about 87% appear once; the ten largest clones hold more than 3%. Per germline, CDR1 SGDLS and CDR2 YYNGEE. This CDR3 region has 14 residues. Trimming removed 0 bases at V and 0 bases at J, with 4 bases between. In Seattle, patients joined the study during active infection and were tracked longitudinally. This sample is drawn from a study of blood T cell repertoires in COVID-19.

The material sequenced was peripheral blood. This sequence originates from a man aged 35 to 55 with COVID-19, enrolled during active disease. The chain has TRBV9 and TRBJ1-3; D call uncertain. The CDR3 protein is CASSVGLSGNTIYF. In DNA form, the CDR3 reads TGTGCCAGCAGCGTAGGGCTCTCTGGAAACACCATATATTTT.